These 3 T cell receptor beta chains originate from one sample sequenced in a study of cytomegalovirus exposure and HLA in healthy donors. Use of 60 Vbeta and 13 Jbeta primers characterized the PCR. Sequencing was performed with immunoSEQ multiplex PCR; in TCRdb, only in-frame clones are kept and a portion is missing. The sample has about 180,000 clones; 76% are singletons. Sample: PBMCs. All receptors derive from a man younger than 30 in good health and CMV-seronegative.

The rearrangement links TRBV19 to TRBJ2-7; 9 nucleotides align to TRBD1. Germline V gene sequence: CDR1 LNHDA, CDR2 SQIVND (reference sequence). The CDR3 is 13 amino acids. Trimming cost V 10 bases and J 5 bases; bases outside gene matches: 9. The CDR3 is CATQTGGRNEQYF. CDR3 nucleotide sequence: TGTGCCACTCAAACAGGGGGCAGGAACGAGCAGTACTTC.

The chain couples TRBV7-9 to TRBJ1-4; no definite D call. The ends were cut back, 5 bases at V and 8 bases at J, with 15 bases in the middle. Germline CDR1 SEHNR, CDR2 FQNEAQ (reference sequence). The CDR3 contains 14 residues. In nucleotides, the CDR3 is TGTGCCAGCAGCACAACACGGGAAGCGGAAAAACTGTTTTTT. This sequence encodes CASSTTREAEKLFF. Using reference TRBV7-9 and TRBJ1-4 for the parts outside the CDR3, the full variable domain is DTGVSQNPRHKITKRGQNVTFRCDPISEHNRLYWYRQTLGQGPEFLTYFQNEAQLEKSRLLSDRFSAERPKGSFSTLEIQRTEQGDSAMYLCASSTTREAEKLFFGSGTQLSVL.

A few counts support this clone. The gene calls are TRBV27 and TRBJ1-6; perhaps TRBD1 as D (5 bases). V was clipped by 5 bases and J by 5 bases, with 16 bases between them. Germline V gene sequence: CDR1 MNHEY, CDR2 SMNVEV (reference sequence). This CDR3 spans 16 amino acids. CDR3 sequence reads: CASSPLGGNNNSPLHF. CDR3 nucleotide sequence: TGTGCCAGCAGTCCTCTGGGGGGGAATAATAATTCACCCCTCCACTTT.